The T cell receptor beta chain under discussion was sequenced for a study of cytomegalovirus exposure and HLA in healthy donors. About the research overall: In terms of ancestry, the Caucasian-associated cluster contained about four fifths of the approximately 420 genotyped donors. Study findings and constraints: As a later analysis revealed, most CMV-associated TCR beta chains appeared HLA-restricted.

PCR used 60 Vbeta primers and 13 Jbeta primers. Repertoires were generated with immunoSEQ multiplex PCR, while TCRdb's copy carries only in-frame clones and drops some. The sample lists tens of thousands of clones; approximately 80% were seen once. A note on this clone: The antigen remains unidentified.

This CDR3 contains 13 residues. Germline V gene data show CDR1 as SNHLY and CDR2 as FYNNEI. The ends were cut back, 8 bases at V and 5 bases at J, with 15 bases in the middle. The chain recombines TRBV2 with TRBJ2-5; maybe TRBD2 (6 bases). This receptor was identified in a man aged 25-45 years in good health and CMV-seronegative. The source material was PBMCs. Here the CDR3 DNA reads TGTGCCAGCGGTCCGGCGGGGAGGGAGACCCAGTACTTC. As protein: CASGPAGRETQYF.